Listed here are 11 T cell receptor beta chains from one sample, sequenced in a study of cytomegalovirus exposure and HLA in healthy donors. The PCR had 60 Vbeta and 13 Jbeta primers. Data came from immunoSEQ multiplex PCR; TCRdb stores just in-frame clones and leaves some out. The sample consists of around 130,000 clones, around 8.5% of them appearing once. Material: PBMCs. These receptors originate from a man between 35 and 55 years old in good health and CMV-seronegative.

The chain links TRBV2 to TRBJ1-1; D possibly corresponds to TRBD1 (5 bases). There are 16 residues in the CDR3. V was clipped by 7 bases and J by 4 bases, with 22 bases between them. CDR1 and CDR2 from the germline V gene are SNHLY and FYNNEI. The CDR3 DNA reads TGTGCCAGCATGTCCGAGACAGCTAATCTATTCACTGAAGCTTTCTTT. Its protein product is CASMSETANLFTEAFF.

The CDR3 is CASSRGNSPLHF. CDR3 sequence (DNA): TGTGCCAGCAGCCGGGGAAATTCACCCCTCCACTTT. V usage is TRBV7-2 and J usage is TRBJ1-6, with D hard to call. Germline CDR1 and CDR2: SGHTA and FQGNSA. Trimming cost V 5 bases and J 7 bases, with 6 bases left between them. This CDR3 is built from 12 residues.

There are a few counts of this clone. The rearrangement joins TRBV7-9 to TRBJ2-7; TRBD1 aligns across 8 bases. V shed 5 bases, J shed 2 bases, and the junction held 8 bases outside the gene matches. The CDR3 contains 15 residues. Germline lookup yields CDR1 SEHNR and CDR2 FQNEAQ (reference sequence). CDR3 DNA: TGTGCCAGCAGCGCCAGACAGGGGACAACCTACGAGCAGTACTTC. It translates to CASSARQGTTYEQYF.

This clone was counted only a few times. V gene TRBV6-1 combines with J gene TRBJ2-2; TRBD2 matches 10 bases. The CDR3 is made up of 15 amino acids. Trimming at V came to 6 bases and at J to 3 bases, leaving 4 bases not matched to a gene. In germline, CDR1 is MNHNS, CDR2 SASEGT. CDR3 protein: CASRLAGADTGELFF. CDR3 coding DNA: TGTGCCAGCAGGCTAGCGGGGGCCGACACCGGGGAGCTGTTTTTT.

The V gene is TRBV13, the J gene TRBJ1-5; TRBD1 aligns across 7 bases. V shed 4 bases, J shed 3 bases, and the junction held 3 bases outside the gene matches. This CDR3 region has 14 residues. Germline CDR1 is PRHDT and CDR2 is FYEKMQ (reference sequence). The CDR3 spells CASSSGTDNQPQHF. The CDR3 bases are TGTGCCAGCAGCTCCGGGACAGACAATCAGCCCCAGCATTTT.

The rearrangement uses TRBV7-6 and TRBJ2-4; a possible D gene is TRBD1 (6 bases). CDR1 is SGHVS and CDR2 is FNYEAQ in the germline V gene. Deletions cut 2 bases from V and 7 bases from J, with 15 bases between. CDR3 length equals 15 residues. The CDR3 sequence is CASSLLTGSRNIQYF. Written as DNA, the CDR3 is TGTGCCAGCAGCTTACTTACAGGGTCTCGTAACATTCAGTACTTC.

The chain carries TRBV28 and TRBJ1-2; possibly TRBD1 for D (6 bases). This CDR3 is built from 13 residues. Germline V gene sequence: CDR1 MDHEN, CDR2 SYDVKM. V was trimmed by 10 bases and J by 0 bases, leaving 12 bases between them. The CDR3 spells CAIYEGANYGYTF. In DNA form, the CDR3 reads TGTGCCATCTACGAGGGGGCTAACTATGGCTACACCTTC.

This clone was seen only a few times. The rearrangement links TRBV19 to TRBJ1-2; the match to TRBD1 covers 8 bases. Germline values: CDR1 LNHDA, CDR2 SQIVND (reference sequence). With V trimmed by 2 bases and J by 5 bases, 7 bases remained unmatched. The CDR3 runs 15 residues. The CDR3 DNA reads as TGTGCCAGTAGTATAAAGACAGGGGCACAGTATGGCTACACCTTC. It is translated as CASSIKTGAQYGYTF.

The J gene is TRBJ2-7, the V gene TRBV6-5; no definite D call. V lost 2 bases to trimming and J lost 0 bases, with 8 bases between them. Germline loops: CDR1 MNHEY, CDR2 SVGAGI. This CDR3 has 14 amino acids. CDR3 nucleotide sequence: TGTGCCAGCAGTTACGGGCTGATCTCCTACGAGCAGTACTTC. The encoded protein is CASSYGLISYEQYF.

The chain recombines TRBV2 with TRBJ2-5; D might be TRBD2 (6 bases). The CDR3 is made up of 13 amino acids. Germline assignment: CDR1 SNHLY and CDR2 FYNNEI. V lost 6 bases to trimming and J lost 11 bases, with 19 bases between them. CDR3: CASSARLGGEQYF. CDR3 DNA: TGTGCCAGCAGCGCCCGGCTGGGAGGAGAGCAGTACTTC.

The rearrangement uses TRBV7-2 and TRBJ2-7; D unresolved. Trimming pared 8 bases from V and 3 bases from J, leaving 11 bases between. Germline CDR1 and CDR2: SGHTA and FQGNSA. The CDR3 sequence is 12 residues long. For the CDR3, the DNA is TGTGCCAGCGCCTTCGGCGGCTACGAGCAGTACTTC. It is translated as CASAFGGYEQYF.